The 32 T cell receptor beta chains presented below share a single source sample, sequenced in a study of T cells in Graves' hyperthyroidism and ophthalmopathy. It was RNA transcripts that yielded the amplified TCR beta CDR3 regions. Initially, a first-round RT-PCR of the TCR CDR3 employed the HTBI primer set. TCRdb reprocessed the multiplex PCR reads with MiXCR, giving one entry per CDR3 protein. The data show around 600,000 distinct CDR3 sequences, 12% to 15% seen once. Sequenced sample: blood. The source of these receptors is a woman in her late teens or twenties with Graves' ophthalmopathy.

Many counts were recorded for this clonotype. V usage is TRBV6-2 or TRBV6-3 and J usage is TRBJ2-3; D is unclear. Germline V gene data show CDR1 as MNHEY and CDR2 as SVGEGT. This CDR3 has 14 residues. The germline V and J ends were trimmed by 1 base and 1 base, with 6 bases remaining between them. This chain's CDR3 is CASSYLGRTDTQYF. DNA for the CDR3: TGTGCCAGCAGTTACTTGGGCCGCACAGATACGCAGTATTTT.

This clonotype was found many times. The chain uses TRBV6-1 and TRBJ2-5; D gene unclear. V was trimmed by 6 bases and J by 2 bases, leaving 13 bases between them. Germline loops: CDR1 MNHNS, CDR2 SASEGT. The CDR3 sequence is 14 residues long. CDR3 sequence: CASRADWTQETQYF. CDR3 bases: TGTGCCAGCAGGGCTGACTGGACGCAAGAGACCCAGTACTTC.

The rearrangement links TRBV12-3 or TRBV12-4 to TRBJ2-3; TRBD2 agrees at 8 bases. The V and J ends lost 6 bases and 4 bases, in that order; junction bases with no gene match: 12. The CDR3 length is 16 residues. CDR3 sequence: CASSSKAGAPPDTQYF. For the CDR3, the DNA is TGTGCCAGCAGCTCCAAAGCGGGAGCCCCCCCAGATACGCAGTATTTT.

This clonotype was counted between two and nine times. Possible read error: a much larger clone is one base away. The rearrangement links TRBV7-8 to TRBJ2-1; maybe TRBD2 (6 bases). The CDR3 has 14 amino acids. The germline V gene has CDR1 SGHVS and CDR2 FQNEAQ. The CDR3: CAGSLLGEVNEQFF. CDR3 nucleotides: TGTGCCGGCAGCTTATTGGGGGAGGTCAATGAGCAGTTCTTC.

This clonotype was picked up many times. The chain couples TRBV28 to TRBJ2-7, with a tentative D call TRBD2 (5 bases). The length of the CDR3 is 16 residues. CDR1 is MDHEN, CDR2 SYDVKM, per germline. Trimming cost V 6 bases and J 6 bases, with 24 bases left between them. CDR3 DNA: TGTGCCAGCAGCCGCTCTCAACGACTAATGGTCGGCGAGCAGTACTTC. The encoded protein is CASSRSQRLMVGEQYF.

This clonotype showed up many times. CDR3 loop: CASNARDKSTGELFF. CDR3 in DNA: TGTGCCAGCAATGCCCGGGACAAGAGCACCGGGGAGCTGTTTTTT. V is TRBV3-1 and J is TRBJ2-2; possible D gene TRBD1, 6 bases. Trimming removed 7 bases from V and 4 bases from J, with 16 bases in between. Germline lookup yields CDR1 LGHDT and CDR2 YNNKEL (reference sequence). The CDR3 covers 15 residues. Filled out from reference TRBV3-1 and TRBJ2-2, the complete variable domain reads DTAVSQTPKYLVTQMGNDKSIKCEQNLGHDTMYWYKQDSKKFLKIMFSYNNKELIINETVPNRFSPKSPDKAHLNLHINSLELGDSAVYFCASNARDKSTGELFFGEGSRLTVL.

V usage is TRBV7-3 and J usage is TRBJ2-1, with TRBD1 matching over 12 bases. This CDR3 has 20 amino acids. V trimming: 5 bases; J trimming: 7 bases; junction bases outside the gene matches: 21. The germline V gene has CDR1 SGHTA and CDR2 FQGTGA. The CDR3 sequence: CASSLSPSTPGQGARNEQFF. As DNA, the CDR3 is TGTGCCAGCAGCCTTTCTCCTTCGACTCCGGGACAGGGGGCTAGGAATGAGCAGTTCTTC.

This rearrangement joins TRBV6-2 or TRBV6-3 to TRBJ2-1; a possible D gene is TRBD2 (6 bases). Germline V gene sequence: CDR1 MNHEY, CDR2 SVGEGT. The CDR3 loop spans 17 amino acids. V shed 4 bases and J shed 2 bases, with 18 bases lying between them. For the CDR3, the DNA is TGTGCCAGCAGTTTAAGTAACGGGGGAGGAACCTACAATGAGCAGTTCTTC. Encoded protein: CASSLSNGGGTYNEQFF.

V and J are TRBV19 and TRBJ2-3; 8 nucleotides match TRBD1. V trimming: 3 bases; J trimming: 2 bases; junction bases outside the gene matches: 7. The CDR3 covers 16 residues. CDR1 is LNHDA and CDR2 is SQIVND in the germline V gene (reference sequence). The CDR3 coding sequence is TGTGCCAGTAGTATGACAGGGGCGGGGTTCACAGATACGCAGTATTTT. Translation: CASSMTGAGFTDTQYF.

This clonotype was picked up many times. J is TRBJ2-4 and V is TRBV7-6; TRBD1 matches 7 bases. Germline trimming cut 4 bases from V and 4 bases from J; bases unmatched to any gene: 7. This CDR3 is built from 15 residues. The V gene's germline CDR1 is SGHVS and CDR2 FNYEAQ. The CDR3 loop is CASSSFGTEKNIQYF. Here the CDR3 DNA reads TGTGCCAGCAGCTCCTTCGGGACAGAAAAAAACATTCAGTACTTC.

This clonotype was picked up many times. The CDR3 nucleotides are TGTGCCAGCAGTGGCGTGGCCACCGGGGAGCTGTTTTTT. This encodes CASSGVATGELFF. The rearrangement joins TRBV2 to TRBJ2-2, with D uncertain. The CDR3 runs to 13 residues. Germline V gives CDR1 SNHLY, CDR2 FYNNEI. V was pared by 4 bases and J by 4 bases, with 7 bases between.

This clonotype was picked up many times. J is TRBJ2-2 and V is TRBV28; D gene uncertain. Deletions cut 5 bases from V and 4 bases from J, with 17 bases between. This CDR3 comprises 16 residues. The germline gives CDR1 MDHEN, CDR2 SYDVKM. The CDR3 DNA follows: TGTGCCAGCAGTCCCGACTTTATGTTTGTCACCGGGGAGCTGTTTTTT. This sequence encodes CASSPDFMFVTGELFF. The entire variable domain, with the rest obtained from reference TRBV28 and TRBJ2-2, is as follows: DVKVTQSSRYLVKRTGEKVFLECVQDMDHENMFWYRQDPGLGLRLIYFSYDVKMKEKGDIPEGYSVSREKKERFSLILESASTNQTSMYLCASSPDFMFVTGELFFGEGSRLTVL.

In its sample, this clonotype was seen once. The chain couples TRBV20-1 to TRBJ2-7; 8 bases are a match to TRBD2. This CDR3 contains 15 residues. Per the germline V gene, CDR1 is DFQATT and CDR2 is SNEGSKA (reference sequence). Trimming removed 3 bases from V and 4 bases from J; junction bases left unmatched: 11. The CDR3 bases are TGCAGTGCTAGTATTCCGCCGGGACTAGGGTACGAGCAGTACTTC. The encoded protein is CSASIPPGLGYEQYF.

This clonotype was seen at least ten times. This chain links TRBV18 with TRBJ1-1; D unresolved. Trimming took off 3 bases at V and 0 bases at J, with 8 bases between the two ends. Germline V gene sequence: CDR1 KGHSH, CDR2 LQKENI. This CDR3 region has 14 residues. The CDR3 is CASSPGDLNTEAFF. DNA of the CDR3: TGTGCCAGCTCACCCGGGGATCTGAACACTGAAGCTTTCTTT.

This clonotype was observed a single time. The chain recombines TRBV12-3 or TRBV12-4 with TRBJ1-1, with TRBD1 matching 10 bases. The V segment lost 6 bases and the J segment 11 bases; nucleotides outside the gene matches: 9. The CDR3 runs to 13 residues. CDR3 DNA: TGTGCCAGCAGCCCTTGGACAGGGGGGGCGGCTTTCTTT. Translation gives CASSPWTGGAAFF.

This sequence joins TRBV19 and TRBJ2-1; D unclear. The germline V and J ends were trimmed by 3 bases and 7 bases, with 7 bases remaining between them. This CDR3 spans 12 amino acids. From germline, CDR1 is LNHDA and CDR2 SQIVND (reference sequence). CDR3 bases: TGTGCCAGTAGTATCATCCCGAATGAGCAGTTCTTC. Protein sequence: CASSIIPNEQFF.

This chain uses TRBV4-2 with TRBJ2-5; 10 bases agree with TRBD2. Trimming at V came to 0 bases and at J to 8 bases, leaving 15 bases not matched to a gene. Germline V CDR1 and CDR2: LGHNA, YNFKEQ. This CDR3 has 18 amino acids. The CDR3 protein is CASSQEIRSGRASDTQYF. The CDR3 DNA reads TGTGCCAGCAGCCAAGAGATAAGGAGCGGGAGGGCGTCTGATACCCAGTACTTC.

This clonotype was counted at least ten times. The J gene is TRBJ1-5, the V gene TRBV6-2 or TRBV6-3; 7 nucleotides align to TRBD1. Per the germline V gene, CDR1 is MNHEY and CDR2 is SVGEGT. The CDR3 covers 16 residues. The trim removed 6 bases at V and 7 bases at J, leaving 15 bases unmatched. This CDR3 is CASRSNPRQGRQPQHF. The CDR3 bases are TGTGCCAGCAGAAGTAATCCCCGACAGGGCCGACAGCCCCAGCATTTT.

This clonotype was seen many times. V usage is TRBV2 and J usage is TRBJ2-7, with TRBD1 as a possible D gene (6 bases). Germline-derived CDR1 and CDR2 are SNHLY and FYNNEI. This CDR3 region has 13 residues. V lost 10 bases and J 3 bases, leaving 16 bases between the germline ends. The CDR3 reads CATDTGTRYEQYF. The CDR3 DNA sequence: TGTGCCACCGACACCGGGACACGCTACGAGCAGTACTTC.

CDR3 bases: TGTGCCAGCAGCCATTTAACAGGGGGGGGACTAGCGGGATCAAGCGAGCAGTACTTC. Translating gives CASSHLTGGGLAGSSEQYF. This chain uses TRBV7-2 with TRBJ2-7, with 13 bases identical to TRBD2. V gave up 5 bases and J gave up 6 bases; unmatched junction bases: 19. Germline assignment: CDR1 SGHTA and CDR2 FQGNSA. The CDR3 is made up of 19 amino acids. The full variable domain, in which reference TRBV7-2 and TRBJ2-7 provide the parts outside the CDR3, is GAGVSQSPSNKVTEKGKDVELRCDPISGHTALYWYRQSLGQGLEFLIYFQGNSAPDKSGLPSDRFSAERTGGSVSTLTIQRTQQEDSAVYLCASSHLTGGGLAGSSEQYFGPGTRLTVT.

The chain combines TRBV20-1 with TRBJ2-7, with 14 bases lining up with TRBD2. The ends lost 1 base at V and 3 bases at J; junction bases unmatched: 5. This CDR3 contains 16 residues. Germline lookup yields CDR1 DFQATT and CDR2 SNEGSKA (reference sequence). CDR3 sequence (DNA): TGCAGTGCTAGAGGGTCCGGGACTAGCGGGGGCTACGAGCAGTACTTC. This gives the protein CSARGSGTSGGYEQYF.

This clonotype was counted ten times or more. V and J are TRBV7-8 and TRBJ2-1; 10 bases are shared with TRBD2. The J segment lost 6 bases and the V segment lost 0 bases, leaving 11 bases of the junction unmatched. The germline gives CDR1 SGHVS, CDR2 FQNEAQ. The CDR3 length is 18 residues. The CDR3 region has the DNA TGTGCCAGCAGCTTAGCTTGGCCCCCTAGCGGGAGTTCCAATGAGCAGTTCTTC. Its protein product is CASSLAWPPSGSSNEQFF.

This clonotype was seen many times. The chain recombines TRBV24-1 with TRBJ2-3, with 7 bases aligning to TRBD1. The germline V gene encodes CDR1 KGHDR and CDR2 SFDVKD. The CDR3 has 15 amino acids. The V segment lost 3 bases and the J segment 3 bases; nucleotides outside the gene matches: 5. The CDR3 is CATSDQQGWTDTQYF. The DNA of the CDR3 is TGTGCCACCAGTGATCAACAGGGGTGGACAGATACGCAGTATTTT.

This clonotype was detected ten times or more. V gene TRBV7-3 combines with J gene TRBJ2-1, with 7 bases fitting TRBD1. The CDR3 runs 16 residues. Germline V lookup: CDR1 SGHTA, CDR2 FQGTGA. Germline trimming cut 5 bases from V and 4 bases from J; bases unmatched to any gene: 11. For the CDR3, the DNA is TGTGCCAGCAGCCCCACCCGAGAGGGGGCTTACAATGAGCAGTTCTTC. It encodes CASSPTREGAYNEQFF.

This clonotype was observed many times. The CDR3 bases are TGTGCCAGCAGCATACTACCGGGACAGCGATGGAACACTGAAGCTTTCTTT. It is translated as CASSILPGQRWNTEAFF. This chain joins TRBV13 and TRBJ1-1; 7 bases match TRBD1. The CDR3 runs 17 residues. The J segment lost 1 base and the V segment lost 5 bases, leaving 13 bases of the junction unmatched. Germline CDR1 and CDR2: PRHDT and FYEKMQ (reference sequence).

This clonotype was recorded many times. The CDR3, as DNA: TGTGCCAGCACCACCGTCAGGGACAGGGTCTCCTACGAGCAGTACTTC. Protein sequence: CASTTVRDRVSYEQYF. The rearrangement links TRBV6-2 or TRBV6-3 to TRBJ2-7, with 9 nucleotides matching TRBD1. Germline-derived CDR1 and CDR2 are MNHEY and SVGEGT. The CDR3 extends over 16 amino acids. Trimming removed 7 bases from V and 0 bases from J; junction bases left unmatched: 10.

Of note for this clonotype: A much larger clone differs from this one at a single base, so this may be a read error. The chain joins TRBV10-3 to TRBJ2-7; D unclear. The germline V gene has CDR1 ENHRY and CDR2 SYGVKD. V was trimmed by 9 bases and J by 2 bases, leaving 11 bases between them. CDR3 length: 12 amino acids. Written as DNA, the CDR3 is TGTGCCATTGCCAGCCCCACCTACGAGCAGTACTTC. Residues: CAIASPTYEQYF.

This clonotype was seen many times. The V call is TRBV7-9, the J call TRBJ1-1; D not resolved. Germline CDR1 SEHNR, CDR2 FQNEAQ (reference sequence). Trimming removed 4 bases at V and 0 bases at J, with 12 bases between. The CDR3 consists of 15 residues. The CDR3 protein is CASSSRRSMNTEAFF. The CDR3 DNA is TGTGCCAGCAGCTCACGACGATCGATGAACACTGAAGCTTTCTTT.

This clonotype has a handful of counts. The chain carries TRBV5-1 and TRBJ1-2, with 7 bases that match TRBD1. Germline V gives CDR1 SGHRS, CDR2 YFSETQ. With V trimmed by 0 bases and J by 3 bases, 5 bases remained unmatched. The CDR3 is made up of 15 amino acids. The CDR3 spells CASSLEGQLDYGYTF. For the CDR3, the DNA is TGCGCCAGCAGCTTGGAGGGACAGTTAGACTATGGCTACACCTTC.

In the case of this clonotype: A read error may explain this, as a much larger clone is one base away. The chain carries TRBV2 and TRBJ1-5; no reliable D call. The CDR3 is made up of 14 amino acids. V was trimmed by 4 bases and J by 4 bases, leaving 11 bases between them. The germline V gene encodes CDR1 SNHLY and CDR2 FYNNEI. CDR3 protein: CASSGPGGNQPQHF. CDR3 sequence (DNA): TGTGCCAGCAGTGGCCCAGGAGGGAATCAGCCCCAGCATTTT.

This clonotype was counted between two and nine times. The V gene is TRBV6-2 or TRBV6-3, the J gene TRBJ2-7; D unclear. The V gene's germline CDR1 is MNHEY and CDR2 SVGEGT. The CDR3 is made up of 12 amino acids. Trimming took 6 bases from V and 0 from J, leaving 6 bases between them. As DNA, the CDR3 is TGTGCCAGCAGCATCAGCTCCTACGAGCAGTACTTC. Protein product: CASSISSYEQYF.

The table lists this clonotype with a few counts. The rearrangement joins TRBV14 to TRBJ1-6; D unresolved. The CDR3 is 15 amino acids. Germline-derived CDR1 and CDR2 are SGHDN and FVKESK. V was shortened by 2 bases and J by 1 base, with 6 bases between the two germline ends. The CDR3 DNA is TGTGCCAGCAGCCAAATACGATCCTATAATTCACCCCTCCACTTT. Translated, it gives CASSQIRSYNSPLHF.